In this sample, the clone carrying this T cell receptor beta chain turned up once. Per germline, CDR1 MNHNS and CDR2 SASEGT. Between the trimmed V and J ends, which lost 1 base and 10 bases, there was a span of 7 bases. This CDR3 is 11 amino acids long. The data were obtained in a study of blood T cell repertoires in COVID-19. Turning to the study itself: Samples taken during acute and convalescent COVID-19 were collected in the United States, Italy and Spain. Nucleic acid was either cDNA or gDNA, and it came from T cells, B-cell-depleted T cells, or PBMCs.

Enrollment of patients from Seattle took place during active infection, with longitudinal follow-up. Clones were read by immunoSEQ multiplex PCR, and TCRdb kept only the in-frame ones, dropping some. The sample consists of about 120,000 clones, 85% to 90% of them appearing once. This chain links TRBV6-1 with TRBJ1-1; D perhaps matches TRBD1 (5 bases). Sequenced input: peripheral blood. This receptor was identified in a woman aged 60 to 75 with COVID-19, enrolled during active disease. CDR3 residues: CASSEGGGAFF. CDR3 nucleotide sequence: TGTGCCAGCAGTGAAGGCGGGGGAGCTTTCTTT.